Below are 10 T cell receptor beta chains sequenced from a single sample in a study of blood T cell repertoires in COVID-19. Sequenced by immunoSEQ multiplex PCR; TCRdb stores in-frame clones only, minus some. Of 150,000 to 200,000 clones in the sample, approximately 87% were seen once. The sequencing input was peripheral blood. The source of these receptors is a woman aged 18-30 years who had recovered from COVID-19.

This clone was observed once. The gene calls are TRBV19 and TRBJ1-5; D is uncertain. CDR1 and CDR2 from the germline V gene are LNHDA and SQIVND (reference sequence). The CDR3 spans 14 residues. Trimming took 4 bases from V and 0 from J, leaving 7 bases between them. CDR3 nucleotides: TGTGCCAGTAGTAAGAGGGATAGCAATCAGCCCCAGCATTTT. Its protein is CASSKRDSNQPQHF.

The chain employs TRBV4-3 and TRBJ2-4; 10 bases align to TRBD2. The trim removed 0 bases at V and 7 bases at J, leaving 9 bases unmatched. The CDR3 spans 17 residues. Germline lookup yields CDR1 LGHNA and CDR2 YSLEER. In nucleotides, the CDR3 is TGCGCCAGCAGCCAAGATCTAACTAGCGGGACCGGGAACATTCAGTACTTC. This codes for CASSQDLTSGTGNIQYF.

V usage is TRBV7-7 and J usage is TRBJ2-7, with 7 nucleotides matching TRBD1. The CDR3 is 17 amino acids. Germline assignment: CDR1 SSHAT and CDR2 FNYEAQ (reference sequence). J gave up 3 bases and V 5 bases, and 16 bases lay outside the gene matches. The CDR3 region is CASSPPLTGMLFYEQYF. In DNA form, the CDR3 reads TGTGCCAGCAGCCCCCCCTTGACAGGGATGCTTTTCTACGAGCAGTACTTC.

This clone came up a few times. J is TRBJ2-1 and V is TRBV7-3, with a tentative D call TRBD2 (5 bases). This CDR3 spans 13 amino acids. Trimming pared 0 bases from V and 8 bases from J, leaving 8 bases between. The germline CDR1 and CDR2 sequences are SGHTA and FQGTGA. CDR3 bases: TGTGCCAGCAGCTTAACGCGGCGGGATGAGCAGTTCTTC. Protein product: CASSLTRRDEQFF.

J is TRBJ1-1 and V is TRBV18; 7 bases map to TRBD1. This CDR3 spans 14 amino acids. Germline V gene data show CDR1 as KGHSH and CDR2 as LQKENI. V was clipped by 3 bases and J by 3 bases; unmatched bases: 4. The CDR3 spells CASSPGQKHTEAFF. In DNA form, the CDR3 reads TGTGCCAGCTCACCGGGACAGAAGCACACTGAAGCTTTCTTT.

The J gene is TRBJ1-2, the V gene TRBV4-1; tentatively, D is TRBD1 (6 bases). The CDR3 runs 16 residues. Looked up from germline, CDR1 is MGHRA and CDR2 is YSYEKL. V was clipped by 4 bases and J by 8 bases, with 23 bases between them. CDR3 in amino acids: CASSLKYREGLWGYTF. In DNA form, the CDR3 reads TGCGCCAGCAGCCTGAAGTACAGGGAGGGGCTTTGGGGCTACACCTTC.

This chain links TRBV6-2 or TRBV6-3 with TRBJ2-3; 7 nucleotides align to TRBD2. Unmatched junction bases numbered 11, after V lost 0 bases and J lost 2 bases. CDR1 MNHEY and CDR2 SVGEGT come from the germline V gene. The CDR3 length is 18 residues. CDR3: CASSYSMWLAVNTDTQYF. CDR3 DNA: TGTGCCAGCAGTTACTCGATGTGGCTAGCGGTAAACACAGATACGCAGTATTTT.

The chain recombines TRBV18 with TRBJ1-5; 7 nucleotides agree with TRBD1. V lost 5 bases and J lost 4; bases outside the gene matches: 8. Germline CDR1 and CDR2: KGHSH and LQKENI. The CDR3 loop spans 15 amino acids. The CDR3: CASSGMGQLNQPQHF. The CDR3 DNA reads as TGTGCCAGCTCAGGTATGGGACAGTTAAATCAGCCCCAGCATTTT.

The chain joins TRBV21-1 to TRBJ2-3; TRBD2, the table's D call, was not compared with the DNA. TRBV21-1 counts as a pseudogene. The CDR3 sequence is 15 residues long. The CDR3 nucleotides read TGTGCCAGCAGCAAAGGACGGAGGGGAGGAGATACGCAGTATTTT. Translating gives CASSKGRRGGDTQYF.

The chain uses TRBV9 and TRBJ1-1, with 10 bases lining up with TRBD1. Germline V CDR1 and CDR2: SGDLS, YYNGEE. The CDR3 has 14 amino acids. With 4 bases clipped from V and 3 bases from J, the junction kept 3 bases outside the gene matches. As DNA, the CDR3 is TGTGCCAGCAGCATCGGACAGGGGGACACTGAAGCTTTCTTT. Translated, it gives CASSIGQGDTEAFF.